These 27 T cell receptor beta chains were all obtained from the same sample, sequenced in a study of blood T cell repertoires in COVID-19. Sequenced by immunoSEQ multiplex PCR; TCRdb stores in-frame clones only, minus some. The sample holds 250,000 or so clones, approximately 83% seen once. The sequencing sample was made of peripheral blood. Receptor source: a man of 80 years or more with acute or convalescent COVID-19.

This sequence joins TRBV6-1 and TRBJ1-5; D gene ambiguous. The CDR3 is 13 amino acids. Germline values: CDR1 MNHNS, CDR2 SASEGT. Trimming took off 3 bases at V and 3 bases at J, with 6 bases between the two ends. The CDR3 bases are TGTGCCAGCAGTGAGACTGTCAATCAGCCCCAGCATTTT. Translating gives CASSETVNQPQHF.

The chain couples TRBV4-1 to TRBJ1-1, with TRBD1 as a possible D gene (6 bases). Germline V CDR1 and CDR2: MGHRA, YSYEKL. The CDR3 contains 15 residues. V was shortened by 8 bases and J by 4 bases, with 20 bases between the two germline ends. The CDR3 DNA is TGCGCCAGCGGCCCCGATCCAGGGGCAGGCACTGAAGCTTTCTTT. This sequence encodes CASGPDPGAGTEAFF.

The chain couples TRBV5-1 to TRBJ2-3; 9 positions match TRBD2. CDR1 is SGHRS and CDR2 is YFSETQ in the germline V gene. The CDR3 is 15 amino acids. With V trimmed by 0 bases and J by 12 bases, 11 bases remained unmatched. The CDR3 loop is CASSLAERGDPHQYF. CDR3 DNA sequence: TGCGCCAGCAGCTTGGCCGAGCGGGGGGACCCCCATCAGTATTTT.

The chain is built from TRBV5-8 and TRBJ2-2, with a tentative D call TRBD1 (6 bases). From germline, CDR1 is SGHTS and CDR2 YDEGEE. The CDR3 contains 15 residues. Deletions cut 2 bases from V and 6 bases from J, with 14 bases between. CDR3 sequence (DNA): TGTGCCAGCAGCTTAACAGGGATAATCGCCGGGGAGCTGTTTTTT. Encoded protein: CASSLTGIIAGELFF. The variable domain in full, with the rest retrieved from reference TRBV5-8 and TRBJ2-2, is EAGVTQSPTHLIKTRGQQATLRCSPISGHTSVYWYQQALGLGLQFLLWYDEGEERNRGNFPPRFSGRQFPNYSSELNVNALELEDSALYLCASSLTGIIAGELFFGEGSRLTVL.

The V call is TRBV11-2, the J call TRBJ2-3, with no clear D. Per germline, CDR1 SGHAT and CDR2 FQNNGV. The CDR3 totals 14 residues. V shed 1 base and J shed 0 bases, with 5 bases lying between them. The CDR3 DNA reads TGTGCCAGCAGCTTAGTCACTAGCACAGATACGCAGTATTTT. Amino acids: CASSLVTSTDTQYF.

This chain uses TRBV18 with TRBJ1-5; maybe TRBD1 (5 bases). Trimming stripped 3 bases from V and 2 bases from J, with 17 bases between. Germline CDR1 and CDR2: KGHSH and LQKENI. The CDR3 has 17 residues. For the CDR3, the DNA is TGTGCCAGCTCACCGCGAGAAGGGATAGGGGGCAATCAGCCCCAGCATTTT. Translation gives CASSPREGIGGNQPQHF.

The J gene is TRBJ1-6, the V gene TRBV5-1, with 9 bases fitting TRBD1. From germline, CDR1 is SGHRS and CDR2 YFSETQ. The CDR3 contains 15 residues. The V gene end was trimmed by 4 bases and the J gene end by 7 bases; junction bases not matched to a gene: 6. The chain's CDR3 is CASSAGDRVNSPLHF. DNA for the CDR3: TGCGCCAGCAGCGCCGGGGACAGGGTAAATTCACCCCTCCACTTT.

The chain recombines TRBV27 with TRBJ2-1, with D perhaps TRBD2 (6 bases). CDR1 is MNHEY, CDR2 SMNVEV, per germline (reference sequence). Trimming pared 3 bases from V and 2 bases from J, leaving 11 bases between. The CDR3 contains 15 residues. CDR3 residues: CASSFAAGTYNEQFF. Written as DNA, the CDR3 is TGTGCCAGCAGTTTTGCAGCGGGTACCTACAATGAGCAGTTCTTC.

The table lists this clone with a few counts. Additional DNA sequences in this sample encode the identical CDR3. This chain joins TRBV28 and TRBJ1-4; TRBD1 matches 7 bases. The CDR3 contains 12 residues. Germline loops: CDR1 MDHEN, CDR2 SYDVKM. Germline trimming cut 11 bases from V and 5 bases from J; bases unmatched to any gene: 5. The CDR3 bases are TGTGCCGCCCAGGGGGGAAATGAAAAACTGTTTTTT. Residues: CAAQGGNEKLFF.

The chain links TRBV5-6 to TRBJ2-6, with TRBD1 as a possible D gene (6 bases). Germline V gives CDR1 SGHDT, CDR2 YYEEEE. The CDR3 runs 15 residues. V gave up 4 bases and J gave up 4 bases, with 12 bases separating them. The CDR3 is CASSPTGRGANVLTF. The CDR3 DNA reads TGTGCCAGCAGCCCAACAGGGCGAGGGGCCAACGTCCTGACTTTC.

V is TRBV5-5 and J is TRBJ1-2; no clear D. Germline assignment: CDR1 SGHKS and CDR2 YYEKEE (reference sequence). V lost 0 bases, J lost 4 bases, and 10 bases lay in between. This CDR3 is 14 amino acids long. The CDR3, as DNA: TGTGCCAGCAGCTTGGATCCCGTTTCCTATGGCTACACCTTC. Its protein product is CASSLDPVSYGYTF.

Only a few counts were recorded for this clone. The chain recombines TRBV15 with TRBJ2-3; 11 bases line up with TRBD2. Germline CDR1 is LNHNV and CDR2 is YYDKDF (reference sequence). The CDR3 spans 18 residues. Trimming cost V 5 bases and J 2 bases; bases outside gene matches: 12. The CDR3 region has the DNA TGTGCCACCAGCGACCGATTACTAGCGGGGGAACTCACAGATACGCAGTATTTT. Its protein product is CATSDRLLAGELTDTQYF.

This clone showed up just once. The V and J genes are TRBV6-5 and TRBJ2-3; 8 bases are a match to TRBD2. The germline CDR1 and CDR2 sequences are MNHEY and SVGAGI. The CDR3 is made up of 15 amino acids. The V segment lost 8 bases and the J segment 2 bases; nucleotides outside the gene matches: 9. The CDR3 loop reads CASSRTSLYTDTQYF. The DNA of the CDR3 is TGTGCCAGCTCCAGGACTAGCCTTTACACAGATACGCAGTATTTT.

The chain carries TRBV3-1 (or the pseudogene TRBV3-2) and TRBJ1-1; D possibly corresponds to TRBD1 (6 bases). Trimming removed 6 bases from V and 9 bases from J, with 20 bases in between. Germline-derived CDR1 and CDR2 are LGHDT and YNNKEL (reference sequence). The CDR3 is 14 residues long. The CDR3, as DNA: TGTGCCAGCAGAGGCCAGGGGCGCGGTAGAAAAGCTTTCTTT. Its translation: CASRGQGRGRKAFF.

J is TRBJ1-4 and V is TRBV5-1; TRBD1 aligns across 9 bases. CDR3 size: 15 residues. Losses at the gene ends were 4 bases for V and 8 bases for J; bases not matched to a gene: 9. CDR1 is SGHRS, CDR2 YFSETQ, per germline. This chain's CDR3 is CASSRGTGMGEKLFF. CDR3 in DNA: TGCGCCAGCAGCCGAGGGACAGGGATGGGCGAAAAACTGTTTTTT.

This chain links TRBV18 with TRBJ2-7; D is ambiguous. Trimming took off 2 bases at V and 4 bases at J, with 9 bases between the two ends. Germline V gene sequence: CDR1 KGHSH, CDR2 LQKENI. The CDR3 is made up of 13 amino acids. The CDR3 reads CASSPGSGYEQYF. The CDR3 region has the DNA TGTGCCAGCTCACCAGGTTCCGGTTACGAGCAGTACTTC.

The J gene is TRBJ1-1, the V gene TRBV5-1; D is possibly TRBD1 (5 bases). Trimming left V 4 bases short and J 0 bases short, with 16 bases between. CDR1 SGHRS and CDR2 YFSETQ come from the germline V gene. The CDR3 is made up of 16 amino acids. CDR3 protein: CASSLQGGAMNTEAFF. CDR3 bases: TGCGCCAGCAGCCTCCAGGGAGGGGCCATGAACACTGAAGCTTTCTTT.

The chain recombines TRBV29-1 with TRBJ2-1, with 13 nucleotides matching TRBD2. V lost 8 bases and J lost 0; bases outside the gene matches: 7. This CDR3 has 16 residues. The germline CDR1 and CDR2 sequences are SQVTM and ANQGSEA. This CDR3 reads CSSRTSGRASYNEQFF. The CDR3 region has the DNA TGCAGCTCAAGAACTAGCGGGAGGGCCTCCTACAATGAGCAGTTCTTC.

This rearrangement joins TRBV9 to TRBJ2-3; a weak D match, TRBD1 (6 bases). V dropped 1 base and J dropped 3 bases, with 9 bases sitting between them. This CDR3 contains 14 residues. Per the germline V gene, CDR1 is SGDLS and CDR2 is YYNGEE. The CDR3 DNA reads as TGTGCCAGCAGCGTAACAGGGAGAACAGATACGCAGTATTTT. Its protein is CASSVTGRTDTQYF.

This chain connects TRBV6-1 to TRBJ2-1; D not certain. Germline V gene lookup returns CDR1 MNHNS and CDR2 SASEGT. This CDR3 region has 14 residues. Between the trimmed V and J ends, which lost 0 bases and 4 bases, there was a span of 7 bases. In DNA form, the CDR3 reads TGTGCCAGCAGTGAAGCCCGCGGTTACAATGAGCAGTTCTTC. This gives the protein CASSEARGYNEQFF.

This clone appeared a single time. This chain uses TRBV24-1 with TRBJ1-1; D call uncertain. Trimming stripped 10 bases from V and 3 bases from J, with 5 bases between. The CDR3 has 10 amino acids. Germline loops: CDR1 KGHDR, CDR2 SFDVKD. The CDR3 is CATAYTEAFF. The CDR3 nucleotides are TGTGCCACTGCGTACACTGAAGCTTTCTTT.

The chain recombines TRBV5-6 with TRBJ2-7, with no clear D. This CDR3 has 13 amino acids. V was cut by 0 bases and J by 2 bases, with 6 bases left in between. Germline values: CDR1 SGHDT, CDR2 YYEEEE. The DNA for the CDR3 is TGTGCCAGCAGCTTGGTCAGGCCCTACGAGCAGTACTTC. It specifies CASSLVRPYEQYF.

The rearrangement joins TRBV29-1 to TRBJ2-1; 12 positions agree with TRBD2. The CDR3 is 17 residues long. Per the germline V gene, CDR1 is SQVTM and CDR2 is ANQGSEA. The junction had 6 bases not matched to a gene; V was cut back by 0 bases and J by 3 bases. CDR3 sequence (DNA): TGCAGCGTTGAAGATCCTCTAGCGGGGGGGCACTACAATGAGCAGTTCTTC. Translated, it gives CSVEDPLAGGHYNEQFF.

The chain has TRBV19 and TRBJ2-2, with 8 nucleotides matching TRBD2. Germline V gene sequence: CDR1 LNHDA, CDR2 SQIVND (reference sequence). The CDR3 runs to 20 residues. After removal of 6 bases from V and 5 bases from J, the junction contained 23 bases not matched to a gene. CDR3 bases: TGTGCCAGTAGCTACCTCCCTGGACTAGCTGAGGTCCTTAGGACCGGGGAGCTGTTTTTT. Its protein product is CASSYLPGLAEVLRTGELFF.

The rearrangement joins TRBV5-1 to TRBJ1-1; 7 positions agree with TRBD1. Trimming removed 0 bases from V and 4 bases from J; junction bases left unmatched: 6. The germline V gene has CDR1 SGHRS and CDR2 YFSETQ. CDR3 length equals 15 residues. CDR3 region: CASSLEPQGSTEAFF. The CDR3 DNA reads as TGCGCCAGCAGCTTGGAGCCACAGGGGAGCACTGAAGCTTTCTTT.

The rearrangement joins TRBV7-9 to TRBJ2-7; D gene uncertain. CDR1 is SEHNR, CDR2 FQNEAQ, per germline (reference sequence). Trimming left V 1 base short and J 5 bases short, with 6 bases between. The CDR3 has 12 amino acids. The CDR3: CASSLVSHEQYF. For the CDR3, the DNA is TGTGCCAGCAGCTTAGTTAGCCACGAGCAGTACTTC.

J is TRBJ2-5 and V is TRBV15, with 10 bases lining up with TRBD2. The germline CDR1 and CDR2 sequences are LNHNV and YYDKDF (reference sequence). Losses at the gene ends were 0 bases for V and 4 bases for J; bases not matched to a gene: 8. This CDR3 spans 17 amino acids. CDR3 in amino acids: CATSRDASGRARETQYF. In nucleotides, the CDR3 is TGTGCCACCAGCAGAGATGCGAGCGGGAGGGCCCGAGAGACCCAGTACTTC.